One sample yielded the 8 T cell receptor beta chains listed below, sequenced in a study of T cell clonality in common variable immunodeficiency. Study results and caveats: Common variable immunodeficiency TCR beta sequences reportedly had fewer deletions and N-nucleotide insertions.

Their antigen targets remain unknown. TCRdb's table, derived via immunoSEQ multiplex PCR, lists solely in-frame clones and lacks some. The specimen has 25,000 to 30,000 clones, none found just once. The sample consisted of peripheral blood mononuclear cells. These receptors were taken from a human donor with common variable immunodeficiency.

This clone has a count of ten or more. This CDR3 reads CASSLDRIPGELFF. The part of the CDR3 DNA that was read is TGTGCCAGCAGCTTAGATCGTATTCCCGGGGAG. The chain recombines TRBV7-9 with TRBJ2-2; D call uncertain. The DNA ends 3 residues before the CDR3 does, and the rest of the CDR3 is filled in from the germline J gene. V gave up 1 base and J gave up 6 bases, with 9 bases separating them. Germline CDR1 SEHNR, CDR2 FQNEAQ (reference sequence). CDR3 size: 14 residues.

Worth noting for this clone: The read finishes 3 residues shy of the CDR3 end, and the germline J gene is used to complete it. The rearrangement links TRBV19 to TRBJ2-1; TRBD1 matches 7 bases. Looked up from germline, CDR1 is LNHDA and CDR2 is SQIVND (reference sequence). CDR3 length: 14 residues. V shed 4 bases, J shed 9 bases, and the junction held 9 bases outside the gene matches. The CDR3 bases that were read are TGTGCCAGTAGTACACTAGGGACAGCTGCTGAG. Translated: CASSTLGTAAE. The whole CDR3 sequence reads CASSTLGTAAEQFF.

Details on this clone: From the germline J gene comes the end of the CDR3, since the read stops 3 residues before it. V is TRBV5-1 and J is TRBJ2-2, with a possible D match to TRBD1 (8 bases). The V gene lost 5 bases and the J gene lost 3 bases, with 20 bases spanning the gap. The CDR3 loop spans 17 amino acids. Germline V gene sequence: CDR1 SGHRS, CDR2 YFSETQ. The CDR3 region is CASSRRQGREYTGELFF. The CDR3 bases that were read are TGCGCCAGCAGTCGAAGACAGGGGAGGGAGTACACCGGGGAG.

With respect to this clone: Read data end 3 residues before the CDR3 end; the end is taken from the germline J gene. The rearrangement joins TRBV19 to TRBJ1-3, with D possibly TRBD1 on 5 matching bases. V was shortened by 7 bases and J by 4 bases, with 11 bases between the two germline ends. Looked up from germline, CDR1 is LNHDA and CDR2 is SQIVND (reference sequence). CDR3 length: 13 residues. CDR3 amino acids: CASKGQYGNTIYF. The CDR3 DNA, read in part, is TGTGCCAGTAAGGGGCAATACGGAAACACC.

As to this clone: The CDR3 end lies 3 residues beyond the end of the read and is filled in from the germline J gene. This rearrangement joins TRBV2 to TRBJ2-7, with D maybe TRBD1 (6 bases). Germline loops: CDR1 SNHLY, CDR2 FYNNEI. Trimming cost V 7 bases and J 0 bases, with 13 bases left between them. This CDR3 is built from 14 residues. The CDR3 spells CASTTQGSSYEQYF. The covered CDR3 bases are TGTGCCAGCACCACACAGGGTAGCTCCTACGAG.

Ten or more counts support this clone. The read ends 3 residues before the CDR3 terminus; that terminus is restored from the germline J gene. The chain uses TRBV29-1 and TRBJ2-2; D might be TRBD1 (5 bases). V lost 6 bases, J lost 4 bases, and 15 bases lay in between. Per germline, CDR1 SQVTM and CDR2 ANQGSEA. The CDR3 covers 14 residues. This chain's CDR3 is CSVGPGLRTGELFF. CDR3 bases read: TGCAGCGTCGGTCCAGGGCTCCGCACCGGGGAG.

A few counts support this clone. Coverage ceases 3 residues before the CDR3 finishes, and the germline J gene fills in the end. V and J are TRBV20-1 and TRBJ2-1; 14 bases match TRBD2. This CDR3 contains 13 residues. Germline-derived CDR1 and CDR2 are DFQATT and SNEGSKA (reference sequence). V lost 6 bases to trimming and J lost 9 bases; unmatched junction nucleotides: 4. This CDR3 reads CSARLAGGGEQFF. Partial CDR3 DNA: TGCAGTGCCCGACTAGCGGGAGGGGGTGAG.

This clone was recorded many times. The read halts 3 residues ahead of the CDR3 end, with the missing end drawn from the germline J gene. The chain joins TRBV7-9 to TRBJ1-1; 8 bases map to TRBD1. The V and J ends lost 3 bases and 3 bases, in that order; junction bases with no gene match: 3. The CDR3 totals 14 residues. Germline V gene sequence: CDR1 SEHNR, CDR2 FQNEAQ (reference sequence). CDR3 sequence reads: CASSLTGADTEAFF. The CDR3 bases that were read are TGTGCCAGCAGCTTGACAGGGGCAGACACTGAA.